The next 21 T cell receptor beta chains were all read from a single sample in a study of beta chain features in type 1 diabetes. Notes on the study in general: Researchers report that Type 1 diabetes patients had moderately but significantly shorter TCRB CDR3s across all four CD4+ subsets.

cDNA synthesis used the whole RNA isolate, giving expressed TCRB sequences. Profiling relied on immunoSEQ multiplex PCR, and the TCRdb table lists in-frame clones only, not all of them. Among 55,000 to 85,000 clones listed, nearly 50% were seen once. These receptors' targets are unknown. The sample taken for sequencing was central memory CD4+ T cells from blood. The source is a man aged 25 to 40 with type 1 diabetes.

The chain links TRBV29-1 to TRBJ2-1; no definite D call. Trimming removed 6 bases from V and 9 bases from J, with 12 bases in between. Germline lookup yields CDR1 SQVTM and CDR2 ANQGSEA. CDR3 length equals 11 residues. CDR3 bases: TGCAGCGTCCTAGGCTGGCGTGAGCAGTTCTTC. This codes for CSVLGWREQFF.

A few counts support this clone. CDR3 nucleotide sequence: TGCGCCAGCAGGTCAGGGGTTGAGCAGTTCTTC. Translation gives CASRSGVEQFF. The V gene is TRBV5-1, the J gene TRBJ2-1; D is possibly TRBD1 (6 bases). Trimming left V 5 bases short and J 9 bases short, with 9 bases between. Germline CDR1 SGHRS, CDR2 YFSETQ. The CDR3 runs 11 residues.

This clone has only a few counts. V is TRBV30 and J is TRBJ1-1; D gene uncertain. The CDR3 runs to 12 residues. Germline lookup yields CDR1 GTSNPN and CDR2 SVGIG (reference sequence). V lost 4 bases, J lost 3 bases, and 9 bases lay in between. CDR3 in amino acids: CAWTEAYTEAFF. CDR3 sequence (DNA): TGTGCCTGGACTGAAGCGTACACTGAAGCTTTCTTT.

A few counts support this clone. The chain recombines TRBV6-1 with TRBJ2-3; 8 bases line up with TRBD2. The V and J ends lost 1 base and 8 bases, in that order; junction bases with no gene match: 5. CDR3 length equals 14 residues. Germline V CDR1 and CDR2: MNHNS, SASEGT. The CDR3 bases are TGTGCCAGCAGTGAAGGGTTAGCGGGGTTTACGCAGTATTTT. It specifies CASSEGLAGFTQYF.

The gene calls are TRBV4-2 and TRBJ2-5; D perhaps matches TRBD2 (5 bases). The germline V and J ends were trimmed by 1 base and 4 bases, with 10 bases remaining between them. The germline gives CDR1 LGHNA, CDR2 YNFKEQ. The CDR3 extends over 14 amino acids. CDR3 in DNA: TGTGCCAGCAGCCAAGCCGGAGGAGGAGAGACCCAGTACTTC. It is translated as CASSQAGGGETQYF.

This clone appeared a few times. The chain couples TRBV4-2 to TRBJ2-3; TRBD2 matches 7 bases. V gave up 2 bases and J gave up 5 bases; unmatched junction bases: 13. Germline lookup yields CDR1 LGHNA and CDR2 YNFKEQ. This CDR3 comprises 17 residues. CDR3 residues: CASSQTLTGGPGDTQYF. Here the CDR3 DNA reads TGTGCCAGCAGCCAAACACTTACGGGAGGACCCGGAGATACGCAGTATTTT.

In this sample, this clone turned up once. The chain has TRBV5-1 and TRBJ2-5, with 8 nucleotides matching TRBD1. V trimming: 5 bases; J trimming: 2 bases; junction bases outside the gene matches: 8. This CDR3 is 15 amino acids long. CDR1 is SGHRS and CDR2 is YFSETQ in the germline V gene. In DNA form, the CDR3 reads TGCGCCAGCAGGAACTGGGACAGGCCGCAAGAGACCCAGTACTTC. It specifies CASRNWDRPQETQYF. Using reference TRBV5-1 and TRBJ2-5 for the parts outside the CDR3, the full variable domain is KAGVTQTPRYLIKTRGQQVTLSCSPISGHRSVSWYQQTPGQGLQFLFEYFSETQRNKGNFPGRFSGRQFSNSRSEMNVSTLELGDSALYLCASRNWDRPQETQYFGPGTRLLVL.

The chain uses TRBV7-9 and TRBJ1-2; possible D gene TRBD1, 6 bases. The CDR3 covers 13 residues. Germline CDR1 is SEHNR and CDR2 is FQNEAQ (reference sequence). V lost 5 bases and J 3 bases, leaving 10 bases between the germline ends. CDR3 nucleotide sequence: TGTGCCAGCAGCCAAACAGGGTACTATGGCTACACCTTC. Protein: CASSQTGYYGYTF.

This clone came up a few times. The V and J genes are TRBV28 and TRBJ2-7; unclear D gene. V gave up 4 bases and J gave up 2 bases, with 9 bases separating them. Looked up from germline, CDR1 is MDHEN and CDR2 is SYDVKM. The CDR3 is made up of 13 amino acids. This CDR3 is CASSSAQAYEQYF. Written as DNA, the CDR3 is TGTGCCAGCAGTTCGGCCCAGGCCTACGAGCAGTACTTC. Full variable domain (remainder filled in from reference TRBV28 and TRBJ2-7): DVKVTQSSRYLVKRTGEKVFLECVQDMDHENMFWYRQDPGLGLRLIYFSYDVKMKEKGDIPEGYSVSREKKERFSLILESASTNQTSMYLCASSSAQAYEQYFGPGTRLTVT.

The chain has TRBV5-1 and TRBJ1-1; D unclear. Germline V gene lookup returns CDR1 SGHRS and CDR2 YFSETQ. The CDR3 extends over 14 amino acids. V lost 4 bases and J lost 4, with 14 bases in between. The chain's CDR3 is CASSAGSLGTEAFF. CDR3 coding DNA: TGCGCCAGCAGCGCCGGGAGCTTGGGCACTGAAGCTTTCTTT.

The gene calls are TRBV29-1 and TRBJ1-2, with 10 bases aligning to TRBD1. Germline lookup yields CDR1 SQVTM and CDR2 ANQGSEA. CDR3 length: 14 residues. With V trimmed by 5 bases and J by 3 bases, 6 bases remained unmatched. CDR3 residues: CSVPWTGGDYGYTF. The CDR3 coding sequence is TGCAGCGTTCCCTGGACAGGGGGAGACTATGGCTACACCTTC.

The genes are TRBV5-1 and TRBJ2-7, with 9 bases matching TRBD2. CDR3 size: 14 residues. V lost 0 bases to trimming and J lost 4 bases; unmatched junction nucleotides: 2. Germline V gene data show CDR1 as SGHRS and CDR2 as YFSETQ. CDR3: CASSLGTSEYEQYF. The CDR3, as DNA: TGCGCCAGCAGCTTGGGGACTAGCGAGTACGAGCAGTACTTC.

This clone was found a few times. V and J are TRBV5-4 and TRBJ1-3; D ambiguous. CDR1 and CDR2 (germline): SGHNT, YYREEE (reference sequence). V shed 3 bases and J shed 0 bases, with 10 bases lying between them. The CDR3 has 15 amino acids. Here the CDR3 reads CASSSEPNSGNTIYF. The CDR3 DNA reads as TGTGCCAGCAGCTCGGAGCCAAACTCTGGAAACACCATATATTTT.

In its sample, this clone was seen a few times. This sequence joins TRBV7-2 and TRBJ1-2; perhaps TRBD1 as D (5 bases). V was trimmed by 2 bases and J by 1 base, leaving 17 bases between them. The CDR3 runs to 17 residues. The germline gives CDR1 SGHTA, CDR2 FQGNSA. The CDR3 loop reads CASSLMSGPTFNYGYTF. The CDR3 DNA reads as TGTGCCAGCAGCTTAATGTCAGGGCCCACTTTTAACTATGGCTACACCTTC.

The chain carries TRBV30 and TRBJ1-2, with D hard to call. Looked up from germline, CDR1 is GTSNPN and CDR2 is SVGIG (reference sequence). CDR3 length: 13 residues. The V and J ends lost 2 bases and 8 bases respectively, with 15 bases between them. The DNA for the CDR3 is TGTGCCTGGAGTCCCCCCGGGAGAGGAGGCTACACCTTC. This translates into CAWSPPGRGGYTF. Together with reference TRBV30 and TRBJ1-2, the CDR3 gives the full variable domain: SQTIHQWPATLVQPVGSPLSLECTVEGTSNPNLYWYRQAAGRGLQLLFYSVGIGQISSEVPQNLSASRPQDRQFILSSKKLLLSDSGFYLCAWSPPGRGGYTFGSGTRLTVV.

This rearrangement joins TRBV5-5 to TRBJ2-1, with D maybe TRBD1 (6 bases). V lost 2 bases and J 3 bases, leaving 6 bases between the germline ends. Germline CDR1 reads SGHKS; CDR2 reads YYEKEE (reference sequence). This CDR3 has 13 amino acids. CDR3 sequence: CASSLQGYNEQFF. Here the CDR3 DNA reads TGTGCCAGCAGCTTACAGGGCTACAATGAGCAGTTCTTC.

The V and J genes are TRBV6-6 and TRBJ1-5, with D perhaps TRBD1 (6 bases). This CDR3 is built from 15 residues. Trimming left V 1 base short and J 4 bases short, with 11 bases between. Germline values: CDR1 MNHNY, CDR2 SVGAGI (reference sequence). CDR3 region: CASSYYRDSNQPQHF. The CDR3 DNA reads TGTGCCAGCAGTTACTACAGGGATTCAAATCAGCCCCAGCATTTT.

V usage is TRBV14 and J usage is TRBJ1-1; 7 bases agree with TRBD1. V trimming: 8 bases; J trimming: 4 bases; junction bases outside the gene matches: 7. This CDR3 has 13 amino acids. The germline gives CDR1 SGHDN, CDR2 FVKESK. For the CDR3, the DNA is TGTGCCAGCCTTAGGGGGCCTGGCACTGAAGCTTTCTTT. Translation gives CASLRGPGTEAFF.

CDR3 nucleotides: TGTGCCTGGAGTAGGGACAGCTATGGCTACACCTTC. Translating gives CAWSRDSYGYTF. The rearrangement uses TRBV30 and TRBJ1-2, with 7 bases matching TRBD1. The CDR3 length is 12 residues. The germline CDR1 and CDR2 sequences are GTSNPN and SVGIG (reference sequence). With 2 bases clipped from V and 4 bases from J, the junction kept 1 base outside the gene matches. The complete variable domain, with remaining parts taken from reference TRBV30 and TRBJ1-2, reads SQTIHQWPATLVQPVGSPLSLECTVEGTSNPNLYWYRQAAGRGLQLLFYSVGIGQISSEVPQNLSASRPQDRQFILSSKKLLLSDSGFYLCAWSRDSYGYTFGSGTRLTVV.

The chain is built from TRBV7-9 and TRBJ2-5, with D possibly being TRBD1 (5 bases). Between the trimmed V and J ends, which lost 3 bases and 4 bases, there was a span of 9 bases. There are 13 residues in the CDR3. Germline loops: CDR1 SEHNR, CDR2 FQNEAQ (reference sequence). The CDR3 sequence: CASSFSQGETQYF. CDR3 DNA sequence: TGTGCCAGCAGCTTTAGTCAGGGAGAGACCCAGTACTTC.

The chain has TRBV12-5 and TRBJ1-5; 11 bases align to TRBD1. Trimming removed 2 bases from V and 9 bases from J; junction bases left unmatched: 3. Per the germline V gene, CDR1 is LGHNT and CDR2 is FRNRAP. CDR3 length: 14 amino acids. CDR3 coding DNA: TGTGCTAGTGGTTTGTCGGGACAGGGGGTGCCCCAGCATTTT. Amino acids: CASGLSGQGVPQHF.